This T cell receptor (beta chain) originates from a study of T cell repertoires in aging, cancer and after chemotherapy. Study summary: Donors were grouped into six age bands spanning 30 or younger through 70 or older.

Peripheral blood genomic DNA, not sorted cells or RNA, was the template. Deletions cut 7 bases from V and 1 base from J, with 13 bases between. This CDR3 spans 14 amino acids. Multiplex touch-down PCR with TRB-A/B primers amplified rearranged V-D-J TRB sequences. TCRdb re-derived calls from the multiplex PCR reads in MiXCR, one entry per CDR3 protein. The sample consists of fewer than 6,000 distinct CDR3 sequences, 23% of them appearing once. The chain couples TRBV12-3 or TRBV12-4 to TRBJ2-5; maybe TRBD2 (6 bases). This clonotype was sampled from a human donor with a blood cancer. The source material was blood. Here the CDR3 DNA reads TGTGCCAGCAAAAAGGTGGGGGGCCAAGAGACCCAGTACTTC. Its protein is CASKKVGGQETQYF.